These 20 T cell receptor beta chains came from one sample sequenced in a study of Graves' ophthalmopathy and Graves' hyperthyroidism. Amplification from RNA transcripts yielded the TCR beta CDR3 regions. HTBI primers primed a first-round RT-PCR, and a second-round multiplex PCR followed. TCRdb re-called the multiplex PCR reads through MiXCR, storing one row per CDR3 protein. The table includes about 410,000 distinct CDR3 sequences, about 18% detected once. Sequenced input: peripheral blood. The receptors here all came from a woman in her late teens or twenties with Graves' ophthalmopathy.

This clonotype was counted at least ten times. The chain couples TRBV7-3 to TRBJ2-2; D is perhaps TRBD1 (6 bases). V was cut by 6 bases and J by 5 bases, with 10 bases left in between. Germline CDR1 and CDR2: SGHTA and FQGTGA. The CDR3 loop spans 13 amino acids. This CDR3 reads CASRATGTGELFF. CDR3 DNA: TGTGCCAGCAGAGCCACAGGGACCGGGGAGCTGTTTTTT.

This clonotype was recorded at least ten times. The chain recombines TRBV28 with TRBJ2-7; 8 nucleotides align to TRBD2. This CDR3 is 15 amino acids long. The germline V gene has CDR1 MDHEN and CDR2 SYDVKM. With 4 bases clipped from V and 3 bases from J, the junction kept 8 bases outside the gene matches. This CDR3 is CASSSVAGKHYEQYF. The CDR3 bases are TGTGCCAGCAGTTCCGTAGCGGGGAAACACTACGAGCAGTACTTC.

V and J are TRBV5-1 and TRBJ2-5; TRBD2 matches 11 bases. The ends lost 8 bases at V and 3 bases at J; junction bases unmatched: 6. The CDR3 totals 14 residues. Germline V CDR1 and CDR2: SGHRS, YFSETQ. For the CDR3, the DNA is TGCGCCAGTACGACTAGCGGGGTCGAAGAGACCCAGTACTTC. This encodes CASTTSGVEETQYF.

The rearrangement joins TRBV30 to TRBJ2-4; 7 bases align to TRBD1. TRBJ2-5 matches the DNA end more closely, so the J call is doubtful. Germline-derived CDR1 and CDR2 are GTSNPN and SVGIG (reference sequence). The CDR3 is 14 residues long. The CDR3 is CAWSGWNRGETQYF. CDR3 in DNA: TGTGCCTGGAGTGGTTGGAACAGGGGAGAGACCCAGTACTTC.

With respect to this clonotype: Possible read error: a much larger clone is one base away. This sequence joins TRBV19 and TRBJ2-7; 10 bases align to TRBD1. CDR1 and CDR2 from the germline V gene are LNHDA and SQIVND (reference sequence). This CDR3 is 16 amino acids long. The CDR3 bases are TGTGGCAGTAGTAGACAGGGGGCGCGCGGTTCCTACGAGCAGTACTTC. Residues: CGSSRQGARGSYEQYF. Complete variable domain (other parts from reference TRBV19 and TRBJ2-7): DGGITQSPKYLFRKEGQNVTLSCEQNLNHDAMYWYRQDPGQGLRLIYYSQIVNDFQKGDIAEGYSVSREKKESFPLTVTSAQKNPTAFYLCGSSRQGARGSYEQYFGPGTRLTVT.

This clonotype showed up many times. This rearrangement joins TRBV30 to TRBJ1-5; no firm D call. The germline V and J ends were trimmed by 3 bases and 4 bases, with 10 bases remaining between them. This CDR3 has 13 residues. Germline CDR1 and CDR2: GTSNPN and SVGIG (reference sequence). The CDR3 loop is CAWSDTYNQPQHF. The CDR3 nucleotides are TGTGCCTGGAGCGACACTTATAATCAGCCCCAGCATTTT.

The gene calls are TRBV12-3 or TRBV12-4 and TRBJ1-6; D is ambiguous. The CDR3 extends over 14 amino acids. Between the trimmed V and J ends, which lost 4 bases and 5 bases, there was a span of 9 bases. The CDR3 loop is CASSSSGNNSPLHF. CDR3 bases: TGTGCCAGCAGTTCGAGCGGGAATAATTCACCCCTCCACTTT.

This clonotype was seen at least ten times. Here the CDR3 reads CAWSMQDRANQPQHF. As DNA, the CDR3 is TGTGCCTGGAGTATGCAGGACAGGGCCAATCAGCCCCAGCATTTT. The chain joins TRBV30 to TRBJ1-5, with 8 bases lining up with TRBD1. Germline V gene sequence: CDR1 GTSNPN, CDR2 SVGIG (reference sequence). The CDR3 is made up of 15 amino acids. J was trimmed by 3 bases and V by 2 bases; bases with no gene match: 6.

There are many counts of this clonotype. The chain combines TRBV5-5 with TRBJ1-1; 8 bases are shared with TRBD1. From germline, CDR1 is SGHKS and CDR2 YYEKEE (reference sequence). This CDR3 region has 15 residues. V dropped 0 bases and J dropped 5; count of bases not matched to a gene: 6. The CDR3 DNA sequence: TGTGCCAGCAGCTTGGTAGGACAGGGAAAGACTGAAGCTTTCTTT. Residues: CASSLVGQGKTEAFF.

Only a few counts were recorded for this clonotype. This chain links TRBV6-2 or TRBV6-3 with TRBJ2-2, with D unclear. CDR1 is MNHEY and CDR2 is SVGEGT in the germline V gene. The CDR3 has 15 amino acids. The V end lost 0 bases, the J end lost 8 bases, and 13 bases lay between the germline ends. DNA of the CDR3: TGTGCCAGCAGTTACTCGAGTCAAGGTGTAGGGGAGCTGTTTTTT. It specifies CASSYSSQGVGELFF.

This clonotype came up many times. The rearrangement links TRBV4-3 to TRBJ2-4, with TRBD2 matching over 7 bases. Unmatched junction bases numbered 6, after V lost 0 bases and J lost 7 bases. Germline V gene data show CDR1 as LGHNA and CDR2 as YSLEER. CDR3 length: 15 amino acids. CDR3 nucleotide sequence: TGCGCCAGCAGCCAAGACGGCAGGGAGGGGAACATTCAGTACTTC. It codes for CASSQDGREGNIQYF.

This clonotype was recorded many times. The V gene is TRBV27, the J gene TRBJ1-1; D remains unclear. CDR3 length: 14 residues. CDR1 and CDR2 (germline): MNHEY, SMNVEV (reference sequence). V was clipped by 3 bases and J by 5 bases, with 13 bases between them. CDR3 sequence reads: CASSFGSRMTEAFF. The CDR3 DNA reads as TGTGCCAGCAGTTTCGGGTCCCGGATGACTGAAGCTTTCTTT.

The gene calls are TRBV6-1 and TRBJ1-6, with TRBD1 as a possible D gene (6 bases). CDR1 and CDR2 from the germline V gene are MNHNS and SASEGT. Trimming left V 5 bases short and J 4 bases short, with 15 bases between. The CDR3 is made up of 16 amino acids. CDR3: CASSPRDNSYNSPLHF. For the CDR3, the DNA is TGTGCCAGCAGTCCCCGGGACAACTCATATAATTCACCCCTCCACTTT.

This clonotype showed up many times. The V gene is TRBV20-1, the J gene TRBJ1-5; D may be TRBD1 (6 bases). CDR3 length: 13 residues. Germline V gene data show CDR1 as DFQATT and CDR2 as SNEGSKA (reference sequence). Trimming took off 1 base at V and 6 bases at J, with 10 bases between the two ends. CDR3 sequence: CSARGRGLQPQHF. The CDR3 DNA sequence: TGCAGTGCTAGAGGTCGGGGGCTTCAGCCCCAGCATTTT.

This clonotype was recorded at least ten times. This rearrangement joins TRBV7-2 to TRBJ2-7, with a tentative D call TRBD2 (6 bases). Germline lookup yields CDR1 SGHTA and CDR2 FQGNSA. Deletions cut 7 bases from V and 3 bases from J, with 19 bases between. CDR3 length: 15 amino acids. Here the CDR3 DNA reads TGTGCCAGCAAACAAACCGGGACTGGACTCTACGAGCAGTACTTC. Translated: CASKQTGTGLYEQYF.

This clonotype has ten or more counts. The genes are TRBV6-2 or TRBV6-3 and TRBJ2-7; 8 nucleotides line up with TRBD2. With 11 bases clipped from V and 2 bases from J, the junction kept 11 bases outside the gene matches. Germline V gene data show CDR1 as MNHEY and CDR2 as SVGEGT. The CDR3 consists of 14 residues. For the CDR3, the DNA is TGTGCCCATAGCAGTCCGGGAGGGCCCTACGAGCAGTACTTC. Its protein product is CAHSSPGGPYEQYF.

This clonotype was detected ten times or more. The chain links TRBV19 to TRBJ2-2, with 7 bases lining up with TRBD2. Germline assignment: CDR1 LNHDA and CDR2 SQIVND (reference sequence). The CDR3 sequence is 15 residues long. V trimming: 4 bases; J trimming: 4 bases; junction bases outside the gene matches: 6. CDR3 protein: CASSTQGGSTGELFF. In DNA form, the CDR3 reads TGTGCCAGTAGTACGCAGGGAGGGTCCACCGGGGAGCTGTTTTTT.

This clonotype was seen ten or more times. This rearrangement joins TRBV7-9 to TRBJ1-2; possibly TRBD1 for D (5 bases). V lost 4 bases, J lost 6 bases, and 15 bases lay in between. Germline lookup yields CDR1 SEHNR and CDR2 FQNEAQ (reference sequence). The CDR3 is 14 amino acids. CDR3 in DNA: TGTGCCAGCAGCTCCTCCGGGACGGGGGATGGCTACACCTTC. It is translated as CASSSSGTGDGYTF.

This clonotype has a count of ten or more. The chain is built from TRBV13 and TRBJ1-5; tentatively, D is TRBD1 (6 bases). Germline-derived CDR1 and CDR2 are PRHDT and FYEKMQ (reference sequence). V was clipped by 7 bases and J by 4 bases, with 14 bases between them. The length of the CDR3 is 14 residues. CDR3: CASKKGGGNQPQHF. For the CDR3, the DNA is TGTGCCAGCAAGAAAGGGGGGGGAAATCAGCCCCAGCATTTT.

In this sample, this clonotype turned up many times. V usage is TRBV15 and J usage is TRBJ1-2; 12 bases are a match to TRBD1. The V segment lost 1 base and the J segment 8 bases; nucleotides outside the gene matches: 11. The CDR3 is 17 residues long. Germline CDR1 reads LNHNV; CDR2 reads YYDKDF (reference sequence). DNA of the CDR3: TGTGCCACCAGCAGAGGGGCCTGGGGACAGGGGGCGCAAGGCTACACCTTC. Residues: CATSRGAWGQGAQGYTF.